This paragraph reports one T cell receptor (beta chain). The sample belongs to a study of OX40 agonist ivuxolimab in advanced cancers. V shed 5 bases and J 0 bases; nucleotides not matched to a gene: 7. The CDR3 runs 16 residues. The germline CDR1 and CDR2 sequences are MDHEN and SYDVKM. The method was immunoSEQ multiplex PCR; TCRdb's version includes in-frame clones alone and lacks a portion of them. The data contain around 28,000 clones, around nine tenths of them singletons. Patients had blood sampled at baseline and again on cycle 4 day 1 and cycle 7 day 1. The gene calls are TRBV28 and TRBJ2-3, with TRBD2 matching over 8 bases. The sequence was obtained from an adult with an advanced solid tumor such as melanoma, head and neck, liver or kidney cancer. Here the sequenced sample was CD4+ or CD8+ T cells sorted from blood, taken in a trial of the OX40 agonist ivuxolimab. DNA for the CDR3: TGTGCCAGCAGTATGCTAGCGGGTCTAAGCACAGATACGCAGTATTTT. This encodes CASSMLAGLSTDTQYF. The full variable domain, with the rest looked up from reference TRBV28 and TRBJ2-3, is DVKVTQSSRYLVKRTGEKVFLECVQDMDHENMFWYRQDPGLGLRLIYFSYDVKMKEKGDIPEGYSVSREKKERFSLILESASTNQTSMYLCASSMLAGLSTDTQYFGPGTRLTVL.